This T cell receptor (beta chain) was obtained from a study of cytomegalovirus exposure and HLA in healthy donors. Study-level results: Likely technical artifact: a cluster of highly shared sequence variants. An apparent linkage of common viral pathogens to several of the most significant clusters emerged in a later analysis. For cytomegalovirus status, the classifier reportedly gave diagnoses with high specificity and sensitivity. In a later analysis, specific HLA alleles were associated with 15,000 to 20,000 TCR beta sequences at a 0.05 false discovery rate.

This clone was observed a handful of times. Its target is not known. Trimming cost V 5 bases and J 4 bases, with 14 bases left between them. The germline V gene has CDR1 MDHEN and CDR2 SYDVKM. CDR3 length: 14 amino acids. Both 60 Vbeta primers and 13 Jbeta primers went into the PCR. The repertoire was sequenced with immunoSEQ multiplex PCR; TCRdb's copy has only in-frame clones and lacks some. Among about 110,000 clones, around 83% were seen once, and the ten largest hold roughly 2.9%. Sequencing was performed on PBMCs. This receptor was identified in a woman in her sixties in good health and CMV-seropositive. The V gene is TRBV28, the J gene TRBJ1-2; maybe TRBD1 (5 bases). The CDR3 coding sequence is TGTGCCAGCAGTCTAAGGGGTCTGGTCTATGGCTACACCTTC. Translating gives CASSLRGLVYGYTF.